One T cell receptor (beta chain) is described in this entry. This entry belongs to a study of shared clonotypes between healthy human individuals. The naive CD8 population came from CD45RO-negative cells selected for CCR7, without terminally differentiated effector memory CD45RA+ cells. The length of the CDR3 is 15 residues. Germline values: CDR1 SGHTA, CDR2 FQGNSA. The junction had 3 bases not matched to a gene; V was cut back by 5 bases and J by 2 bases. TCRdb's copy holds only in-frame clones and misses some; the assay was immunoSEQ multiplex PCR. The table includes about 2.2 million clones, just under 95% detected once.

Sequencing used naive CD8+ T cells from PBMCs. The sequence derives from a man aged 18 to 35 in good health. Some clones in this sample may be carry-over from other donors' samples. The chain joins TRBV7-2 to TRBJ2-1; 10 bases map to TRBD2. CDR3 amino acids: CASSRTSGAYNEQFF. The CDR3 bases are TGTGCCAGCAGCCGGACTAGCGGAGCCTACAATGAGCAGTTCTTC. The variable domain in full, completed from reference TRBV7-2 and TRBJ2-1, reads GAGVSQSPSNKVTEKGKDVELRCDPISGHTALYWYRQSLGQGLEFLIYFQGNSAPDKSGLPSDRFSAERTGGSVSTLTIQRTQQEDSAVYLCASSRTSGAYNEQFFGPGTRLTVL.